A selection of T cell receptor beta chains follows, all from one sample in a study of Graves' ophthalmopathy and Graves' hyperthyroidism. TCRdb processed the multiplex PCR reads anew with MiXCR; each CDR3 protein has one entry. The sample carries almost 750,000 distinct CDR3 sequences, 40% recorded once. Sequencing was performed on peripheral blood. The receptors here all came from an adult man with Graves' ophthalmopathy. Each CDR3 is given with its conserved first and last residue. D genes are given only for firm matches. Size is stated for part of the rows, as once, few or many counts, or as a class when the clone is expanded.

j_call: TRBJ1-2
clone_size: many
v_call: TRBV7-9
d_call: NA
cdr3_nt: TGTGCCAGCACCGCAGACAGGTCGGATCTTTATGGCTACACCTTC
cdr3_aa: CASTADRSDLYGYTF

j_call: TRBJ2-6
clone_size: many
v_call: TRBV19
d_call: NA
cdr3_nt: TGTGCCAGTTTTGGGGTAGGGGCCAACGTCCTGACTTTC
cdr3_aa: CASFGVGANVLTF

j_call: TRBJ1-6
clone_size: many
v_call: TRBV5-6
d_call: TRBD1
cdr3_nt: TGTGCCAGCAGCTTGCCCTTACAGGGGAGTTCACCCCTCCACTTT
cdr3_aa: CASSLPLQGSSPLHF

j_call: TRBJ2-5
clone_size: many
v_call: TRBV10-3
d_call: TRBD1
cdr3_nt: TGTGCCAGCAGCTTCAGGGGGGAGACCCAGTACTTC
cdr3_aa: CASSFRGETQYF

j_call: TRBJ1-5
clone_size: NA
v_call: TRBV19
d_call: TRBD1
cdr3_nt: TGTGCCAGTAGTATCCACAGGGGTAGAGGTCAGCATTTT
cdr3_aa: CASSIHRGRGQHF

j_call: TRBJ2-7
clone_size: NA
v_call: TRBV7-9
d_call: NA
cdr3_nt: TGTGCCAGCAGTCTTAGTAGGAAAACAAAGGACGAGCAGTACTTC
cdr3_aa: CASSLSRKTKDEQYF

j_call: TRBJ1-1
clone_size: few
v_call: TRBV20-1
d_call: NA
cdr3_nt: TGCAGTGGGGGCGCAGATCCTTGGAACACTGAAGCTTTCTTT
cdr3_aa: CSGGADPWNTEAFF

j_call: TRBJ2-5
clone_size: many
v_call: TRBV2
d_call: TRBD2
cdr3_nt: TGTGCCAGCAGTGTGGGGGGGAAAGAGACCCAGTACTTC
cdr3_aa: CASSVGGKETQYF

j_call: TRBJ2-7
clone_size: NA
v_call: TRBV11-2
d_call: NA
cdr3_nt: TGTGCCAGCAGCCTAGTGGCAGGGATAGGCTACGAGCAGTACTTC
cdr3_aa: CASSLVAGIGYEQYF

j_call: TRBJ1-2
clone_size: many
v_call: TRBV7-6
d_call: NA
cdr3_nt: TGTGCCAGCAGCTTAGATGGGCAGGGTGGTGTGCGCTACACCTTC
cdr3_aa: CASSLDGQGGVRYTF

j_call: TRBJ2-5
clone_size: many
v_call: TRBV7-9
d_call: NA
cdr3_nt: TGTGCCAGCAGCTTAGTTTGGGGACGGACCTTCGCGGAGACCCAGTACTTC
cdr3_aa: CASSLVWGRTFAETQYF

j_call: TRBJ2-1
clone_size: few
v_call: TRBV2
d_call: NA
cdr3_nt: TGTGCCAGCAGTGAGATGGGCTCCCCTTACAATGAGCAGTTCTTC
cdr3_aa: CASSEMGSPYNEQFF

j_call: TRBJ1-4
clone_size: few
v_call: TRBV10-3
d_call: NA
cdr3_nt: TGTGCCAGCAAGCAGGGGATGGCTAATGAAAAACTGTTTTTT
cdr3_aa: CASKQGMANEKLFF

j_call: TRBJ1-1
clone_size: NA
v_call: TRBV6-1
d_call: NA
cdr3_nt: TGTGCCAGCAGTGAAGCGCTGAGTGAAGCTTTCTTT
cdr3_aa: CASSEALSEAFF

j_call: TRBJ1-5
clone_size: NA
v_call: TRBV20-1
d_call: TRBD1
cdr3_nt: TGCAGTGCTAGAGACCCAGGGACAGGGGATCAGCCCCAGCATTTT
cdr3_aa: CSARDPGTGDQPQHF

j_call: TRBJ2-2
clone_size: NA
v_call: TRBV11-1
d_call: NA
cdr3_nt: TGTGCCAGCAGCGTAGCGGGACAGGGAGCTGCCGGGGAGCTGTTTTTT
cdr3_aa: CASSVAGQGAAGELFF

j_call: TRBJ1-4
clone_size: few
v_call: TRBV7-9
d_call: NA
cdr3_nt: TGTGCCAGCAGCTCCTGGAAGTACTCCCATGAAAAACTGTTTTTT
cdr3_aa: CASSSWKYSHEKLFF

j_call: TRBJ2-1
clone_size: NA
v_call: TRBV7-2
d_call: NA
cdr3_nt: TGTGCCAGCAGCTTCCCGGAGAGTTACAATGAGCAGTTCTTC
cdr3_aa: CASSFPESYNEQFF

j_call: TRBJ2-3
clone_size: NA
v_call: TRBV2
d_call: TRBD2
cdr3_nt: TGTGCCAGCAGTGACCAGGGAGGGTCAGATACGCAGTATTTT
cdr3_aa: CASSDQGGSDTQYF

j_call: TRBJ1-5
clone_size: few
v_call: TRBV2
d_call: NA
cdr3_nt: TGTGCCAGCAGCTCCACTGGGAGTGGCAATCAGCCCCAGCATTTT
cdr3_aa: CASSSTGSGNQPQHF

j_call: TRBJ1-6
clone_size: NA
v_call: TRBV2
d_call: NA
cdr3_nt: TGTGCCAGCAGTGCCGGGGGGGGGCGGAATTCACCCCTCCACTTT
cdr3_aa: CASSAGGGRNSPLHF

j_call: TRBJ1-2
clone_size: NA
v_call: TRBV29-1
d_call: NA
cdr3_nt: TGCAGCGTTCGACGGGGGGGCTACACCTTC
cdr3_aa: CSVRRGGYTF

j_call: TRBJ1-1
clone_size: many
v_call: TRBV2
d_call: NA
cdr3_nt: TGTGCAAGCATGGCCGAAATGAACACTGAAGCTTTCTTT
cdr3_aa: CASMAEMNTEAFF

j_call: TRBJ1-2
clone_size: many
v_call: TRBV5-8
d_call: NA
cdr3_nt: TGTGCCAGCAGTCCACAGGGTAACGGCTACACCTTC
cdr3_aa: CASSPQGNGYTF

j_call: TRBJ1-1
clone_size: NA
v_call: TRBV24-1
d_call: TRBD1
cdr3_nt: TGTGCCAGCAGTGACGACAGGGCTCGGGACACTGAAGCTTTCTTT
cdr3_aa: CASSDDRARDTEAFF

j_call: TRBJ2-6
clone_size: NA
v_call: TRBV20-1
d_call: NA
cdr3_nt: TGCAGTGCTGTGCTCCAAGATTCTGGGGCCAACGTCCTGACTTTC
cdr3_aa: CSAVLQDSGANVLTF

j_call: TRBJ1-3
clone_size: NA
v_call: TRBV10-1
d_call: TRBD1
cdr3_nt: TGCGCCAGCAGTCGAACCGGGACAGTTCTCTCTGGAAACGCCATATATTTT
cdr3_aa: CASSRTGTVLSGNAIYF

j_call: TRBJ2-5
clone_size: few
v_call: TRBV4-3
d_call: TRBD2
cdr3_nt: TGCGCCAGCCGCGGACCGGGAGGGGGGAAGACCCAGTACTTC
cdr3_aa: CASRGPGGGKTQYF

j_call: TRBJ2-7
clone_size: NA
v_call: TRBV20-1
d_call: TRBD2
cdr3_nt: TGCAGTGCTATAGAGCTAGCGGGAGAGGTCGAGCAGTACTTC
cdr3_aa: CSAIELAGEVEQYF

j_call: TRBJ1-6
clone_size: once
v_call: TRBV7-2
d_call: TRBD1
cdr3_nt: TGTGCCAGCAGCTACGGGGACAGGGGATCTGGATCACCCCTCCACTTT
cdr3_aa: CASSYGDRGSGSPLHF

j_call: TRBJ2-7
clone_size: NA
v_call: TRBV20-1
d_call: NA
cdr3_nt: TGCAGTAAAAGACAGAGTTACGACGAGCAGTACTTC
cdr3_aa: CSKRQSYDEQYF

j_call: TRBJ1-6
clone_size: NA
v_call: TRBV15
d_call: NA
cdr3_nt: TGTGCCACCAGCAGCTTGGGTTCAGGTTCACCCCTCCACTTT
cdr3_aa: CATSSLGSGSPLHF

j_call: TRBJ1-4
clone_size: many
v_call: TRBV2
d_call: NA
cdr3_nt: TGTGCCAGCAGTGAAGTGGGGGACGATGAAAAACTGTTTTTT
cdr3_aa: CASSEVGDDEKLFF

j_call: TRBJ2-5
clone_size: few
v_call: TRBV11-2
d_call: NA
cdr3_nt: TGTGCCAGCAGCCAAGAATGGCGGGCACAAGAGACCCAGTACTTC
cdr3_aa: CASSQEWRAQETQYF

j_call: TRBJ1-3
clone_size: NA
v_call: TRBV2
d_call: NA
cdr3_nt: TGTGCCAGCATCCCATTATTAGTGGGAAACACCATATATTTT
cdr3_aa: CASIPLLVGNTIYF

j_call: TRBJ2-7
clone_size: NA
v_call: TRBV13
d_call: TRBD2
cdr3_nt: TGTGCCAGCAGCCTTTCTAGCGGGGGGGCCTACGAGCAGTACTTC
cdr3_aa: CASSLSSGGAYEQYF

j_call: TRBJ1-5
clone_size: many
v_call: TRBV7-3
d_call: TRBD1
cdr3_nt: TGCGCCAGCAGTCAGGGGGCTGGGCAGCCCCAGCATTTT
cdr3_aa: CASSQGAGQPQHF

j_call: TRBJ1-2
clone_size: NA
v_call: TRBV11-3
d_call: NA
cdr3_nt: TGTGCCAGCAGCTTAGGAGCCGGGACTATCTATGGCTACACCTTC
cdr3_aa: CASSLGAGTIYGYTF

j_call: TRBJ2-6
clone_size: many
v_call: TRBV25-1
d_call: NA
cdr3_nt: TGTGCCAGCACTAGTACCTCTGGGGCCAACGTCCTGACTTTC
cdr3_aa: CASTSTSGANVLTF

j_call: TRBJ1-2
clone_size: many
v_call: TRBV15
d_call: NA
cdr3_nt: TGTGCCACCAGCAGAGATTCATTAGGGAATAAGGGCTATGGCTACACCTTC
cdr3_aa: CATSRDSLGNKGYGYTF

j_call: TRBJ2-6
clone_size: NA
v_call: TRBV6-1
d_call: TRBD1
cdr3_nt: TGTGCCAGCAGCTTTGACAGGGTCTCTGGGGCCAACGTCCTGACTTTC
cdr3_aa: CASSFDRVSGANVLTF

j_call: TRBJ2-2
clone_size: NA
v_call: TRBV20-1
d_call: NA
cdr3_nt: TGCAGTGCTAGTAGACAGACCTACACCGGGGAGCTGTTTTTT
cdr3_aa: CSASRQTYTGELFF

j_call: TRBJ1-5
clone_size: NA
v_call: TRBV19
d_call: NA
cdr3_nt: TGTGCCAGTAGTATAGGACCGGGGGCTAGTCAGCCCCAGCATTTT
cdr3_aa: CASSIGPGASQPQHF

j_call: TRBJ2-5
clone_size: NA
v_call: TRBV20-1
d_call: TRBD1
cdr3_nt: TGCAGTGCTAGAGGGGACAGGGGAGAGACCCAGTACTTC
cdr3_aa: CSARGDRGETQYF

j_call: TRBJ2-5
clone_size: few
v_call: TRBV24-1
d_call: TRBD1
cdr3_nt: TGTGCCACCAGTAAAGGGACAGGGACTTGGCAAGAGACCCAGTACTTC
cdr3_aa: CATSKGTGTWQETQYF

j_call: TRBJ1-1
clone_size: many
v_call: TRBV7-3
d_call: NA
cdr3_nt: TGTGCCAGCAGCTACGGGGGGCCGGGCACTGAAGCTTTCTTT
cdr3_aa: CASSYGGPGTEAFF

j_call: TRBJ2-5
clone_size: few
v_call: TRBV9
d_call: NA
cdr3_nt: TGTGCCAGCAGTTATGGTTCCCACCAAGAGACCCAGTACTTC
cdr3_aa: CASSYGSHQETQYF

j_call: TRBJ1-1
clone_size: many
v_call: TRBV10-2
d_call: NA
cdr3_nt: TGCGCCAGCAGTGGCAGGGCGGGCACTGAAGCTTTCTTT
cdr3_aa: CASSGRAGTEAFF